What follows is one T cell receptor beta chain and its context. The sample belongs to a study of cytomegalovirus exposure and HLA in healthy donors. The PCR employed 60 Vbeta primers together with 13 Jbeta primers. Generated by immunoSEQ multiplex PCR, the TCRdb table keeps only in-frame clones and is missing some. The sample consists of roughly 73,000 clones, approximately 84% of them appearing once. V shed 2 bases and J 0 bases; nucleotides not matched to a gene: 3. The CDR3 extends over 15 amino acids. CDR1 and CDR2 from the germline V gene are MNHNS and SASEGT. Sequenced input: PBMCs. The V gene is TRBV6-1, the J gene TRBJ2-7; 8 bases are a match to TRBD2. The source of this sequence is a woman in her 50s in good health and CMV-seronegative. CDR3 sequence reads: CASSERLANSYEQYF. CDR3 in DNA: TGTGCCAGCAGTGAACGACTAGCGAACTCCTACGAGCAGTACTTC.